The following is a TCR beta chain sequence with its context. Its antigen is undetermined. Before sequencing, viral peptide pools were used by the ViraFEST assay to expand antigen-specific CD4+ T cells. CD4+ T cells were isolated after approximately 10 days of culture. Vaccine recipients, nucleocapsid antibody negative, had no prior SARS-CoV-2 infection. A half-medium replacement with IL-2 medium was carried out on days 3 and 7. Here immunoSEQ multiplex PCR was the method, and the copy in TCRdb shows in-frame clones only, minus some. The sample carries tens of thousands of clones, around 75% recorded once. The source of the sample is a study of vaccination effects on CD4 cells after COVID-19. Study overall: Each participant was given two doses of one vaccine (BNT162b2 or mRNA-1273). The study, taken as a whole, reports: Late post-vaccination samples showed marked contraction of infection- and vaccine-induced clones.

Sequenced material: CD4+ T cells from PBMCs cultured with HCoV-NL63 spike peptides, taken before COVID-19 vaccination. This sequence originates from a human donor who received a COVID-19 vaccine.

CDR3 amino acids: CASSWGGTNQETQYF. The CDR3 nucleotides are TGTGCCAGCAGCTGGGGCGGGACAAATCAAGAGACCCAGTACTTC. The chain carries TRBV5-8 and TRBJ2-5, with D perhaps TRBD1 or TRBD2 (6 bases each). In germline, CDR1 is SGHTS, CDR2 YDEGEE. Deletions cut 3 bases from V and 2 bases from J, with 14 bases between. The CDR3 sequence is 15 residues long.